Included here is one T cell receptor (beta chain) sequence, with context. Time point here: pre-treatment sample, taken before nivolumab and TIL therapy. This sample is drawn from a study of TIL therapy for anti-PD-1-resistant metastatic lung cancer. Background on the study: Tumors carried a median about 1.6 non-synonymous mutations per megabase.

J was trimmed by 2 bases and V by 3 bases; bases with no gene match: 4. CDR1 ENHRY and CDR2 SYGVKD come from the germline V gene. The CDR3 covers 14 residues. Sequencing used immunoSEQ v3. Sequencing depth was approximately 2 million read pairs for survey level, roughly 5-6 million for deep. Clones were read by immunoSEQ multiplex PCR, and TCRdb kept only the in-frame ones, dropping some. The sample has some 16,000 clones, less than 80% seen once; the top ten hold about 35%. The V gene is TRBV10-3, the J gene TRBJ2-7; 7 bases agree with TRBD1. Sequenced material: blood, taken at baseline. The receptor was isolated from a person between 25 and 79 years old with non-small cell lung cancer. CDR3 bases: TGTGCCATCAGTGAAGACAGGGTTACCTACGAGCAGTACTTC. Protein: CAISEDRVTYEQYF.